This T cell receptor (beta chain) was captured by sequencing in a study of T-cell memory formation after mild COVID-19 (dated by TCRdb to the early 2020s). With respect to the entire study: TCR sequence clusters from the two donors were largely donor specific. Longitudinal TCRalpha and TCRbeta repertoire sequencing tracked T-cell clones expanding and contracting after mild COVID-19 in two donors. Two young, previously healthy adult volunteers made up the cohort, one male and one female. Here is what the overall study found, with its caveats: The study covered only a couple of mild cases, and larger cohorts including severe cases with pre-infection samples were considered necessary. Clones contracting from day 15 to 85 had balanced CD4/CD8 phenotypes, while a second wave expanding from day 15 to 37 was biased towards CD4+. SARS-CoV-2 specificity of the second-wave clones peaking on day 37 was not confirmed. Some responding clones were detected in pre-infection memory, suggesting pre-existing cross-reactive memory T cells joined the SARS-CoV-2 response. Contracting CD4+ clones were found mainly in CM and EM memory subsets, while CD8+ clones were enriched in EMRA.

PBMCs were isolated by Ficoll-Paque density gradient centrifugation. The sequencing machine was an Illumina NovaSeq 6000. TCRalpha and TCRbeta cDNA libraries were built by 5'RACE with constant-segment primers, adding sample barcodes and unique molecular identifiers. RNA was extracted from every sample with Trizol reagent. Amplification of the libraries took two PCR steps, and the second step added a second sample barcode plus Illumina TruSeq adapters. Libraries were sequenced on an Illumina NovaSeq with 2 x 150 bp paired-end reads. The original methods were these. With migec v1.2.7, reads were demultiplexed and then collapsed into UMI-guided consensus sequences. Using mixcr v2.1.11, UMI consensuses were aligned to TRA and TRB V and J templates and then assembled into clonotypes. Clonotypes were classified as expanded or contracted when called significant by both edgeR and NoisET, with noise models trained on biological replicates. edgeR calls used a false discovery rate-adjusted p below 0.01 and a log2 fold-change threshold of 1. As an exploratory analysis of dynamics, PCA with hierarchical clustering was applied to max-normalized trajectories of the 1000 most abundant clonotypes. Separately sequenced CD4+ and CD8+ repertoires were used to assign a CD4 or CD8 phenotype to each responding clone. TCRdb reprocessing: public reads trimmed at Q25 with fastp, clones called with MiXCR, in-frame beta chains kept. One record per CDR3 amino acid sequence lists the most common genes and DNA. The V and J calls come from TCRdb's annotation, not from the publication. This sample comprises approximately 350,000 distinct CDR3 sequences, over 10% of them detected only once. About a fifth of the sample goes to the ten largest clones.

This clonotype was found a few times. Its antigen has not been determined. No base quality values were provided; no much bigger clone lies one nucleotide off. Counted from cysteine to phenylalanine, this CDR3 has 12 amino acids. Only CDR3 DNA remains: 36 bases, in frame from the first base. Based on the germline V gene (reference sequence), the CDR1 and CDR2 sequences are DFQATT and SNEGSKA. V was cut back by 3 bases and J by 3 bases, leaving a gap of 8 bases between them. The specimen was PBMCs or a T cell subset sorted from them (not recorded which). The V and J segments used are TRBV20-1 and TRBJ2-5, with the D gene not confidently named. The source of this sequence is a man aged 18-30 years who had mild COVID-19 (a few samples of this study predate the infection). The sample titles of this study are shuffled in the database, so cell type and time point are left out; the donor was told from shared clones. The DNA reads as follows: TGCAGTGCTAGGCCCAGAGAAGAGACCCAGTACTTC. It specifies CSARPREETQYF.